This T cell receptor (beta chain) was obtained from a study of cytomegalovirus exposure and HLA in healthy donors. In the PCR, 60 Vbeta and 13 Jbeta primers were used. Clones were sequenced by immunoSEQ multiplex PCR, and TCRdb holds only the in-frame ones, with some missing. The data show 100,000 to 150,000 clones, around 76% seen once. Regarding the study as a whole: In a later analysis, a missense DCLRE1C variant was linked to TCR beta V- and J-gene trimming. It has been reported that TCR beta sequences accurately predicted the HLA-A and HLA-B alleles of most subjects. Later analysis revealed greater clonal expansion in HLA-associated TCR beta chains than in equally common others.

This clone has only a few counts. The antigen is not known. This CDR3 region has 15 residues. V lost 5 bases to trimming and J lost 4 bases; unmatched junction nucleotides: 5. In germline, CDR1 is MNHNS, CDR2 SASEGT. V is TRBV6-1 and J is TRBJ1-5; 10 nucleotides agree with TRBD1. The sequenced sample was PBMCs. The clonotype comes from an older woman in good health and CMV-seropositive. CDR3 in DNA: TGTGCCAGCAGTCCGGGACAGGGGCCAAATCAGCCCCAGCATTTT. Residues: CASSPGQGPNQPQHF.